These 18 T cell receptor beta chains originate from one sample sequenced in a study of beta chain features in type 1 diabetes. Since all of the isolated RNA was reverse transcribed, expressed TCRB transcripts were what got sequenced. Generated by immunoSEQ multiplex PCR, the TCRdb table keeps only in-frame clones and is missing some. The data hold 680,000 or so clones, with around a sixth observed a single time. The sample comprised naive CD4+ T cells from blood. The origin of the receptors is a man between 18 and 35 years old in good health.

V and J are TRBV29-1 and TRBJ1-1, with TRBD1 matching over 9 bases. This CDR3 comprises 12 residues. Looked up from germline, CDR1 is SQVTM and CDR2 is ANQGSEA. Trimming at V came to 7 bases and at J to 3 bases, leaving 3 bases not matched to a gene. The CDR3: CSAGQGYTEAFF. CDR3 nucleotide sequence: TGCAGCGCTGGACAGGGGTACACTGAAGCTTTCTTT.

This chain uses TRBV18 with TRBJ2-1; possible D gene TRBD1, 5 bases. Per germline, CDR1 KGHSH and CDR2 LQKENI. This CDR3 is 15 amino acids long. Trimming pared 2 bases from V and 0 bases from J, leaving 8 bases between. The CDR3 nucleotides are TGTGCCAGCTCACCAAGGGGCGGCTCCTACAATGAGCAGTTCTTC. It specifies CASSPRGGSYNEQFF.

The rearrangement links TRBV5-1 to TRBJ2-6; either TRBD1 or TRBD2 may fit D (5 bases each). This CDR3 comprises 15 residues. V lost 4 bases, J lost 4 bases, and 12 bases lay in between. The germline gives CDR1 SGHRS, CDR2 YFSETQ. The CDR3 DNA reads TGCGCCAGCAGCCCTCCAGGGACCGGGGCCAACGTCCTGACTTTC. It specifies CASSPPGTGANVLTF.

The gene calls are TRBV7-2 and TRBJ1-4; TRBD1 is a possible D gene (6 bases). The germline CDR1 and CDR2 sequences are SGHTA and FQGNSA. Deletions cut 5 bases from V and 3 bases from J, with 10 bases between. CDR3 length equals 14 residues. Here the CDR3 reads CASSQDRSNEKLFF. CDR3 sequence (DNA): TGTGCCAGCAGCCAGGACAGATCTAATGAAAAACTGTTTTTT. Drawing the rest from reference TRBV7-2 and TRBJ1-4, the complete variable domain is GAGVSQSPSNKVTEKGKDVELRCDPISGHTALYWYRQSLGQGLEFLIYFQGNSAPDKSGLPSDRFSAERTGGSVSTLTIQRTQQEDSAVYLCASSQDRSNEKLFFGSGTQLSVL.

The CDR3: CASSVAPTRQYNEQFF. DNA of the CDR3: TGTGCCAGCAGCGTAGCTCCGACACGCCAATACAATGAGCAGTTCTTC. This chain joins TRBV9 and TRBJ2-1; no clear D. Deletions cut 0 bases from V and 4 bases from J, with 14 bases between. Germline V gene data show CDR1 as SGDLS and CDR2 as YYNGEE. The CDR3 is 16 amino acids.

In this sample, this clone turned up a few times. The gene calls are TRBV29-1 and TRBJ1-1; 8 nucleotides agree with TRBD1. V lost 5 bases and J lost 4; bases outside the gene matches: 6. The CDR3 has 13 amino acids. Looked up from germline, CDR1 is SQVTM and CDR2 is ANQGSEA. In DNA form, the CDR3 reads TGCAGCGTTTCATTCGACAGGGGCACTGAAGCTTTCTTT. Its translation is CSVSFDRGTEAFF.

This clone appeared a few times. The chain is built from TRBV28 and TRBJ1-1, with D perhaps matching TRBD1 (5 bases). Germline lookup yields CDR1 MDHEN and CDR2 SYDVKM. This CDR3 region has 16 residues. The V and J ends lost 2 bases and 4 bases respectively, with 17 bases between them. The CDR3: CASSLRPPGEGTEAFF. DNA of the CDR3: TGTGCCAGCAGTTTACGTCCCCCGGGGGAGGGCACTGAAGCTTTCTTT.

This clone showed up just a few times. This chain links TRBV6-1 with TRBJ1-2, with a weak D call TRBD1 (6 bases). V was pared by 8 bases and J by 4 bases, with 17 bases between. Germline V gene data show CDR1 as MNHNS and CDR2 as SASEGT. The CDR3 runs 14 residues. The CDR3 coding sequence is TGTGCCAGCGCAACAGGGCATTCCGGCTATGGCTACACCTTC. Protein: CASATGHSGYGYTF.

The gene calls are TRBV30 and TRBJ1-2; possible D gene TRBD1, 5 bases. The CDR3 covers 14 residues. Trimming took off 2 bases at V and 5 bases at J, with 15 bases between the two ends. Germline values: CDR1 GTSNPN, CDR2 SVGIG (reference sequence). CDR3 residues: CAWSQGGLGYGYTF. The CDR3 DNA follows: TGTGCCTGGAGTCAGGGCGGACTTGGGTATGGCTACACCTTC.

V is TRBV29-1 and J is TRBJ2-2, with 7 bases lining up with TRBD1. Germline V CDR1 and CDR2: SQVTM, ANQGSEA. CDR3 size: 15 residues. V lost 3 bases, J lost 4 bases, and 8 bases stayed unmatched. The CDR3 reads CSVETRQGSTGELFF. The CDR3 DNA is TGCAGCGTTGAGACCCGACAGGGTTCCACCGGGGAGCTGTTTTTT.

The chain combines TRBV5-1 with TRBJ2-1, with a tentative D call TRBD1 (6 bases). The CDR3 is 15 residues long. Deletions cut 1 base from V and 4 bases from J, with 12 bases between. Germline values: CDR1 SGHRS, CDR2 YFSETQ. The CDR3 protein is CASSLSGQLYNEQFF. The CDR3 DNA is TGCGCCAGCAGCTTGAGTGGACAGTTATACAATGAGCAGTTCTTC.

Only a few counts were recorded for this clone. V gene TRBV29-1 combines with J gene TRBJ1-1; tentatively, D is TRBD1 (6 bases). V was clipped by 7 bases and J by 0 bases, with 12 bases between them. This CDR3 spans 13 amino acids. Germline values: CDR1 SQVTM, CDR2 ANQGSEA. CDR3 loop: CSAGSGVNTEAFF. CDR3 DNA sequence: TGCAGCGCTGGGTCAGGGGTGAACACTGAAGCTTTCTTT.

The V gene is TRBV14, the J gene TRBJ2-5; D gene ambiguous. Germline assignment: CDR1 SGHDN and CDR2 FVKESK. V lost 4 bases and J 4 bases, leaving 13 bases between the germline ends. CDR3 length: 14 amino acids. The CDR3 protein is CASSLISQSETQYF. The CDR3 DNA reads as TGTGCCAGCAGCCTTATATCCCAGTCAGAGACCCAGTACTTC.

The chain joins TRBV5-1 to TRBJ2-2; weak D call: TRBD1 (6 bases). Germline CDR1 and CDR2: SGHRS and YFSETQ. The CDR3 contains 15 residues. V lost 4 bases, J lost 1 base, and 11 bases lay in between. The DNA of the CDR3 is TGCGCCAGCAGCCCCGGGACAAAGAACACCGGGGAGCTGTTTTTT. Its protein product is CASSPGTKNTGELFF.

The CDR3 nucleotides read TGCGCCAGCAGCCAAACTACCCCGGGAGGGTTGGGCCCTCCCGAGCAGTACTTC. Translated: CASSQTTPGGLGPPEQYF. The chain carries TRBV4-1 and TRBJ2-7; 8 bases are a match to TRBD2. The V and J ends lost 2 bases and 6 bases, in that order; junction bases with no gene match: 18. Germline lookup yields CDR1 MGHRA and CDR2 YSYEKL. The CDR3 runs 18 residues.

The rearrangement links TRBV5-1 to TRBJ1-2, with D perhaps matching TRBD1 (6 bases). The ends were cut back, 2 bases at V and 4 bases at J, with 12 bases in the middle. There are 14 residues in the CDR3. Per germline, CDR1 SGHRS and CDR2 YFSETQ. The CDR3 region has the DNA TGCGCCAGCAGCTTCGGGGGCGACGGCTATGGCTACACCTTC. Encoded protein: CASSFGGDGYGYTF.

This chain uses TRBV13 with TRBJ2-7; maybe TRBD2 (6 bases). The V and J ends lost 1 base and 2 bases respectively, with 9 bases between them. Germline-derived CDR1 and CDR2 are PRHDT and FYEKMQ (reference sequence). The CDR3 loop spans 14 amino acids. In DNA, the CDR3 is TGTGCCAGCAGCTTAGTCGGGAGCACCTACGAGCAGTACTTC. Its translation: CASSLVGSTYEQYF.

V and J are TRBV5-5 and TRBJ2-7, with TRBD1 matching 8 bases. J gave up 11 bases and V 4 bases, and 8 bases lay outside the gene matches. The CDR3 runs to 12 residues. Per germline, CDR1 SGHKS and CDR2 YYEKEE (reference sequence). CDR3 DNA: TGTGCCAGCAGCCACGGACAGGGTAAGGAGTACTTC. Protein: CASSHGQGKEYF. The entire variable domain, with the rest obtained from reference TRBV5-5 and TRBJ2-7, is as follows: DAGVTQSPTHLIKTRGQQVTLRCSPISGHKSVSWYQQVLGQGPQFIFQYYEKEERGRGNFPDRFSARQFPNYSSELNVNALLLGDSALYLCASSHGQGKEYFGPGTRLTVT.